This T cell receptor (beta chain) came from a study of blood T cell repertoires in COVID-19. TCRdb's table, derived via immunoSEQ multiplex PCR, lists solely in-frame clones and lacks some. The sample lists around 450,000 clones; roughly 91% were seen once. Germline CDR1 SGHKS, CDR2 YYEKEE (reference sequence). The CDR3 runs to 14 residues. Trimming took 0 bases from V and 7 from J, leaving 10 bases between them. This TCR came from a man between 18 and 29 years old who had recovered from COVID-19. Sequencing input: PBMCs or T cells enriched from blood (not recorded which). The chain carries TRBV5-5 and TRBJ2-2, with D tentatively TRBD2 (5 bases). The CDR3 here is CASSLGGSLGELFF. Here the CDR3 DNA reads TGTGCCAGCAGCTTGGGAGGGAGTCTCGGGGAGCTGTTTTTT.